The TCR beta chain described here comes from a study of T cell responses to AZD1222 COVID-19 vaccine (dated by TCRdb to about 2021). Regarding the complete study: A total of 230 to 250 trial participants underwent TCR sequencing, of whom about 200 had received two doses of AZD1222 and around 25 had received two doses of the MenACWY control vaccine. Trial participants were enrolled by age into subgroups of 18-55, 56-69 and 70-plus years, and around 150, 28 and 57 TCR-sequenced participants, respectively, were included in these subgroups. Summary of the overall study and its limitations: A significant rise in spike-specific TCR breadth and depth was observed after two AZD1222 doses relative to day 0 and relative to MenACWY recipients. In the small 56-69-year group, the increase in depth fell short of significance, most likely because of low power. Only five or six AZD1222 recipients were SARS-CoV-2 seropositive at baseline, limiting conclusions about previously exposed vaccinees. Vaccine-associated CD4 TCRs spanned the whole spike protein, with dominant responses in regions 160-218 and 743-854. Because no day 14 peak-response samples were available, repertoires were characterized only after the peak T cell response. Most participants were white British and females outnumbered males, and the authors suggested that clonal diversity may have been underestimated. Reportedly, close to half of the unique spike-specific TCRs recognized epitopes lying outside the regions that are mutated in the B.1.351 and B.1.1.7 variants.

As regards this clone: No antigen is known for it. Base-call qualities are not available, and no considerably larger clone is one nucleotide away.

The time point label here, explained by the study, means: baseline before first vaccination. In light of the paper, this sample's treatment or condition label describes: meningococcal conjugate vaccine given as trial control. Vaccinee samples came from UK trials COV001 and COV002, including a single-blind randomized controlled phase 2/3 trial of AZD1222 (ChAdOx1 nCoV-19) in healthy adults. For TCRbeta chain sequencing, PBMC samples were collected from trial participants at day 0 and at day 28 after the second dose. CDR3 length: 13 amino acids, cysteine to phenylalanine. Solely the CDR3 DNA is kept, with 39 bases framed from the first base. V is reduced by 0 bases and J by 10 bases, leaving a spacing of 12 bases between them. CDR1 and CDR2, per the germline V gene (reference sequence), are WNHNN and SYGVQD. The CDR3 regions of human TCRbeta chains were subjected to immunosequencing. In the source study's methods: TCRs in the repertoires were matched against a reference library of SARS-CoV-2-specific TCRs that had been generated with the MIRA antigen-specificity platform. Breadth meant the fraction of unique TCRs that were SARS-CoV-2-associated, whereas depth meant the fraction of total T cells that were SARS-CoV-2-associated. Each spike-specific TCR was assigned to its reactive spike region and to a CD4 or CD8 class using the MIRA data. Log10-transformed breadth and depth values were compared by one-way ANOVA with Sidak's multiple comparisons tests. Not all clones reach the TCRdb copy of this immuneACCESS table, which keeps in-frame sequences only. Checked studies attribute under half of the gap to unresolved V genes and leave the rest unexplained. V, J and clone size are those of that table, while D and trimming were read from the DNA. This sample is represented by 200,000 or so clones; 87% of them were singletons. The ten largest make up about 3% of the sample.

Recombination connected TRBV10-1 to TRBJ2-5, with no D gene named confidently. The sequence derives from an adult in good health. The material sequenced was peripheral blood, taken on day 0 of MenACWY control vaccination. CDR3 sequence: CASSESRSGLQYF. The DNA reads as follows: TGCGCCAGCAGTGAGTCTAGGTCCGGCCTCCAGTACTTC.